Shown below are 5 T cell receptor beta chains from a single sample sequenced in a study of shared clonotypes between healthy human individuals. Repertoires were generated with immunoSEQ multiplex PCR, while TCRdb's copy carries only in-frame clones and drops some. The sample shows about 2.1 million clones, just under 95% of them seen only once. Terminally differentiated effector memory CD45RA+ cells were left out of the naive CD8 fraction, which was CD45RO-negative and positively selected for CCR7. Sequenced sample: naive CD8+ T cells from PBMCs. Receptors originate from a man between 18 and 35 years old in good health. Some clones in this sample may be carry-over from other donors' samples.

This chain uses TRBV2 with TRBJ2-7; D is ambiguous. This CDR3 contains 15 residues. Germline CDR1 and CDR2: SNHLY and FYNNEI. V lost 0 bases and J 3 bases, leaving 12 bases between the germline ends. The CDR3 DNA reads as TGTGCCAGCAGTGAAGCCTCCGTGGTGGTCTACGAGCAGTACTTC. This codes for CASSEASVVVYEQYF.

This clone appeared once. The chain employs TRBV7-2 and TRBJ1-2, with TRBD1 identical over 10 bases. This CDR3 comprises 17 residues. V shed 5 bases, J shed 2 bases, and the junction held 11 bases outside the gene matches. The germline gives CDR1 SGHTA, CDR2 FQGNSA. The CDR3 coding sequence is TGTGCCAGCAGCACGCTGCGTGACAGGGGGCGCAACTATGGCTACACCTTC. Amino acids: CASSTLRDRGRNYGYTF.

V is TRBV7-2 and J is TRBJ2-5, with D possibly matching TRBD2 (5 bases). Germline-derived CDR1 and CDR2 are SGHTA and FQGNSA. Trimming pared 4 bases from V and 7 bases from J, leaving 19 bases between. The length of the CDR3 is 15 residues. The CDR3 DNA follows: TGTGCCAGCAGCTACGGACTCCAGATAGAAGGGACCCAGTACTTC. It is translated as CASSYGLQIEGTQYF.

V gene TRBV19 combines with J gene TRBJ1-4; D gene uncertain. Trimming pared 4 bases from V and 0 bases from J, leaving 9 bases between. CDR1 is LNHDA and CDR2 is SQIVND in the germline V gene (reference sequence). The CDR3 is 15 amino acids. CDR3 sequence: CASSTRGATNEKLFF. CDR3 DNA: TGTGCCAGTAGTACCCGGGGAGCAACTAATGAAAAACTGTTTTTT.

This clone has a handful of counts. The chain uses TRBV4-3 and TRBJ1-1; D remains ambiguous. Trimming removed 1 base at V and 2 bases at J, with 14 bases between. This CDR3 contains 16 residues. Germline CDR1 reads LGHNA; CDR2 reads YSLEER. CDR3 nucleotide sequence: TGCGCCAGCAGCCAAGGCACTGACGCCCTCAACACTGAAGCTTTCTTT. The encoded protein is CASSQGTDALNTEAFF.